Below, 12 T cell receptor beta chains from the same sample are listed, as sequenced in a study of T cells in tuberculosis. This table comes from immunoSEQ multiplex PCR, and its TCRdb copy is limited to in-frame clones, with some not included. The sample contains 6,500 to 9,500 clones, around 93% of which appear only once. The material sequenced was PBMCs. The receptors were gathered from an adult with tuberculosis.

CDR3 in DNA: TGTGCCAGCAGCCGAGGGGGGACTAGCGGGAGACGCGAGCAGTACTTC. It translates to CASSRGGTSGRREQYF. This rearrangement joins TRBV7-8 to TRBJ2-7; 14 bases match TRBD2. CDR3 length: 16 amino acids. Germline-derived CDR1 and CDR2 are SGHVS and FQNEAQ. V lost 5 bases, J lost 6 bases, and 9 bases stayed unmatched.

This chain links TRBV11-3 with TRBJ1-1; D gene unclear. The CDR3 runs 14 residues. Germline CDR1 is SGHNT and CDR2 is YENEEA. V lost 5 bases and J lost 2, with 12 bases in between. The CDR3 DNA reads TGTGCCAGCAGCCCGGGAGGTGGTAACACTGAAGCTTTCTTT. Translated: CASSPGGGNTEAFF.

The chain employs TRBV27 and TRBJ2-5; D gene ambiguous. Trimming took off 3 bases at V and 4 bases at J, with 6 bases between the two ends. Germline V gene lookup returns CDR1 MNHEY and CDR2 SMNVEV (reference sequence). CDR3 length: 12 amino acids. The chain's CDR3 is CASSLAGETQYF. As DNA, the CDR3 is TGTGCCAGCAGTTTGGCAGGAGAGACCCAGTACTTC.

The V and J genes are TRBV5-1 and TRBJ2-5; 8 bases fit TRBD1. The CDR3 totals 16 residues. Germline CDR1 and CDR2: SGHRS and YFSETQ. Trimming cost V 1 base and J 1 base; bases outside gene matches: 6. CDR3 in DNA: TGCGCCAGCAGCTTGTACGGCGGGACAGGCCAAGAGACCCAGTACTTC. This sequence encodes CASSLYGGTGQETQYF.

The gene calls are TRBV7-2 and TRBJ2-5, with D tentatively TRBD1 (6 bases). Germline V CDR1 and CDR2: SGHTA, FQGNSA. The CDR3 spans 14 residues. The ends were cut back, 5 bases at V and 5 bases at J, with 15 bases in the middle. The CDR3 region has the DNA TGTGCCAGCAGCGTCTACAGGGATGGGGAGACCCAGTACTTC. Protein sequence: CASSVYRDGETQYF.

The chain employs TRBV5-4 and TRBJ2-3; D possibly corresponds to TRBD2 (6 bases). Germline CDR1 and CDR2: SGHNT and YYREEE (reference sequence). The germline V and J ends were trimmed by 4 bases and 4 bases, with 13 bases remaining between them. The length of the CDR3 is 14 residues. CDR3 in amino acids: CASSPGTLSDTQYF. In nucleotides, the CDR3 is TGTGCCAGCAGCCCCGGGACTCTGTCAGATACGCAGTATTTT.

CDR3 nucleotide sequence: TGCGCCAGCAGCCAACTATCGGTTTGGGGGGGGGCCGCGAATGAGCAGTTCTTC. Amino acid sequence: CASSQLSVWGGAANEQFF. This chain links TRBV4-1 with TRBJ2-1, with D perhaps matching TRBD2 (7 bases). CDR1 and CDR2 (germline): MGHRA, YSYEKL. V gave up 2 bases and J gave up 7 bases, with 24 bases separating them. This CDR3 comprises 18 residues.

The V gene is TRBV14, the J gene TRBJ2-7, with TRBD2 matching over 7 bases. This CDR3 is 16 amino acids long. The V gene end was trimmed by 2 bases and the J gene end by 1 base; junction bases not matched to a gene: 8. Per the germline V gene, CDR1 is SGHDN and CDR2 is FVKESK. The DNA for the CDR3 is TGTGCCAGCAGCCAACTGGTGGGGCGGGGGTCCTACGAGCAGTACTTC. It codes for CASSQLVGRGSYEQYF.

The chain combines TRBV5-1 with TRBJ2-1; TRBD2 agrees at 11 bases. Germline loops: CDR1 SGHRS, CDR2 YFSETQ. The trim removed 7 bases at V and 1 base at J, leaving 10 bases unmatched. The CDR3 is 17 residues long. The CDR3 sequence: CASGKTSGTTSYNEQFF. CDR3 in DNA: TGCGCCAGCGGTAAGACTAGCGGGACGACGTCCTACAATGAGCAGTTCTTC.

As DNA, the CDR3 is TGTGCCAGCAGCTTAACTAGCGGGCCTAACACCGGGGAGCTGTTTTTT. This encodes CASSLTSGPNTGELFF. The chain has TRBV7-9 and TRBJ2-2; 9 nucleotides agree with TRBD2. This CDR3 spans 16 amino acids. CDR1 and CDR2 (germline): SEHNR, FQNEAQ (reference sequence). Germline trimming cut 2 bases from V and 2 bases from J; bases unmatched to any gene: 3.

The genes are TRBV11-1 and TRBJ2-7; possible D gene TRBD1, 5 bases. Between the trimmed V and J ends, which lost 6 bases and 1 base, there was a span of 10 bases. The germline CDR1 and CDR2 sequences are SGHAT and FQDESV (reference sequence). The length of the CDR3 is 13 residues. The CDR3 DNA reads as TGTGCCAGCAGTCTAGGGGAATCCTACGAGCAGTACTTC. Translation: CASSLGESYEQYF.

This chain uses TRBV5-8 with TRBJ1-5; D is possibly TRBD1 (6 bases). The germline V gene has CDR1 SGHTS and CDR2 YDEGEE. The CDR3 length is 12 residues. V lost 4 bases and J lost 5, with 7 bases in between. CDR3 amino acids: CASSRQDQPQHF. In DNA form, the CDR3 reads TGTGCCAGCAGCCGACAGGATCAGCCCCAGCATTTT.